What follows is one T cell receptor beta chain and its context. Its antigen is not identified. Amplification of TCR beta CDR3 regions was performed using RNA transcripts as template. The TCR CDR3 was amplified in a first-round RT-PCR using the HTBI primer set. TCRdb redid the calling of the multiplex PCR reads with MiXCR, one entry per CDR3 protein. The sample consists of roughly 570,000 distinct CDR3 sequences, around 46% of them appearing once. Newly diagnosed patients aged 18 to 65 had hyperthyroidism of under 2 months' duration. Trimming shortened V by 0 bases and J by 5 bases, and 8 bases separated the two germline ends. Germline-derived CDR1 and CDR2 are SGHTA and FQGNSA. This CDR3 spans 13 amino acids. The sample belongs to a study of T cells in Graves' hyperthyroidism and ophthalmopathy. Study-wide points: The model foresaw ophthalmopathy a median roughly 6.3 months prior to onset. The majority of expanded thyroid clonotypes above 0.001 also appeared in blood.

The chain recombines TRBV7-2 with TRBJ2-7; weak D call: TRBD2 (5 bases). The specimen sequenced was peripheral blood or thyroid tissue (not recorded which). This sequence originates from a woman aged 18-35 years with Graves' hyperthyroidism. The CDR3 here is CASSLAIGDEQYF. DNA for the CDR3: TGTGCCAGCAGCTTAGCTATCGGGGACGAGCAGTACTTC.